In its sample, the clone carrying this TCR beta chain was seen many times. Its antigen is currently unknown. Listed TCR primers, together with previously described methods, were used for the bulk TCR libraries. TCRdb used MiXCR to reprocess the PCR reads, holding one entry per CDR3 protein. The sample lists roughly 12,000 distinct CDR3 sequences; less than 20% were seen once. The germline V gene encodes CDR1 GTSNPN and CDR2 SVGIG (reference sequence). The junction had 10 bases not matched to a gene; V was cut back by 3 bases and J by 1 base. The CDR3 spans 17 residues. This sample was taken from a study of molecular identifiers for immune sequencing clone quantification. Points from the study as a whole: In naive cells, under 1% of molecules belonged to clones above 20 RNA copies, against over 97% in effector cells.

The sequence derives from a human donor in good health. Some libraries in this study had Jurkat cell RNA spiked in. Sequenced material: naive CD8+ T cells from blood, with Jurkat cell RNA spiked in. Subset defined: FACS-sorted CD8+CD4-CCR7+CD45RA+ naive T cells. The V call is TRBV30, the J call TRBJ1-5; TRBD1 matches 9 bases. CDR3 amino acids: CAWSLGTGFASNQPQHF. The CDR3 DNA follows: TGTGCCTGGAGCCTCGGGACAGGGTTTGCGAGCAATCAGCCCCAGCATTTT.